This T cell receptor beta chain was captured by sequencing in a study of cytomegalovirus exposure and HLA in healthy donors. Study-level points and caveats: According to an earlier analysis, most TCR beta V segments yielded productive rearrangements about 87% or about 30% of the time.

There are 18 residues in the CDR3. The junction had 18 bases not matched to a gene; V was cut back by 8 bases and J by 8 bases. The germline V gene encodes CDR1 WSHSY and CDR2 SAAADI. About this clone: Antigen specificity is unknown.

This PCR relied on a set of 60 Vbeta primers and 13 Jbeta primers. Profiled with immunoSEQ multiplex PCR; TCRdb holds only in-frame clones, not every one. This table holds around 200,000 clones, around 80% found once. The chain is built from TRBV10-2 and TRBJ1-4; TRBD1 agrees at 12 bases. The sequence was obtained from a girl aged 2-10 years in good health and CMV-seropositive. What was sequenced was PBMCs. Here the CDR3 DNA reads TGCGCCAGCGGATCCCGGGACAGGGGGCTAGGAAGGCAAGAAAAACTGTTTTTT. This translates into CASGSRDRGLGRQEKLFF.